One and the same sample provided the 32 T cell receptor beta chains below, sequenced in a study of shared clonotypes between healthy human individuals (dated by TCRdb to the early 2020s). The library was generated by the immunoSEQ multiplex PCR assay. As stored in TCRdb, this immuneACCESS dataset retains in-frame rearrangements with V and J assigned. A fraction of the clones does not appear; measured against another copy, unresolved V genes explain less than half of the discrepancy, and the remainder lacks a known reason. The sample table holds nearly 1 million clones, of which 76% were seen once. The ten most abundant clones make up around 1.5% of the sample. Sequenced input: memory CD4+ T cells sorted from blood. The cell subset or site label on this specimen signifies: CD45RA-negative fraction. The receptors stem from a man younger than 35 in good health.

The chain employs TRBV28 and TRBJ1-5; TRBD1 matches at 9 bases. The CDR3 is made up of 19 amino acids. V was clipped by 5 bases and J by 5 bases; unmatched bases: 19. From germline, CDR1 is MDHEN and CDR2 SYDVKM. For the CDR3, the DNA is TGTGCCAGCAGTAGAGGGGGACAGGGCCGATCTTTCCTTTATCAGCCCCAGCATTTT. This translates into CASSRGGQGRSFLYQPQHF.

The chain combines TRBV6-5 with TRBJ1-1; D gene ambiguous. The germline gives CDR1 MNHEY, CDR2 SVGAGI. The CDR3 covers 13 residues. The ends were cut back, 6 bases at V and 6 bases at J, with 14 bases in the middle. The CDR3 region is CASRPWVSPEAFF. CDR3 in DNA: TGTGCCAGCAGACCGTGGGTATCCCCTGAAGCTTTCTTT.

The V and J genes are TRBV6-5 and TRBJ2-3; D is unresolved. The CDR3 consists of 14 residues. Germline-derived CDR1 and CDR2 are MNHEY and SVGAGI. Trimming took 6 bases from V and 4 from J, leaving 14 bases between them. CDR3 amino acids: CASRVTSNADTQYF. CDR3 bases: TGTGCCAGCAGGGTTACCTCGAATGCAGATACGCAGTATTTT.

This chain links TRBV2 with TRBJ2-6; no clear D gene. Germline V gives CDR1 SNHLY, CDR2 FYNNEI. Trimming shortened V by 7 bases and J by 2 bases, and 12 bases separated the two germline ends. CDR3 length: 15 residues. The CDR3 DNA follows: TGTGCCAGCACCCCCGGACCAACTGGGGCCAACGTCCTGACTTTC. Translation: CASTPGPTGANVLTF.

The V gene is TRBV5-4, the J gene TRBJ2-1; 11 bases map to TRBD2. CDR1 and CDR2 (germline): SGHNT, YYREEE (reference sequence). The CDR3 has 16 residues. V gave up 4 bases and J gave up 4 bases; unmatched junction bases: 7. The CDR3 is CASSDGLAGPYNEQFF. CDR3 sequence (DNA): TGTGCCAGCAGCGACGGACTAGCGGGTCCATACAATGAGCAGTTCTTC.

The chain joins TRBV5-1 to TRBJ2-2; possibly TRBD1 or TRBD2 for D (5 bases each). CDR3 length: 16 amino acids. The V end was cut by 2 bases, the J end by 0 bases, with 11 bases between. The V gene's germline CDR1 is SGHRS and CDR2 YFSETQ. This CDR3 reads CASSFSGTANTGELFF. The CDR3 DNA reads as TGCGCCAGCAGCTTCTCCGGGACCGCGAACACCGGGGAGCTGTTTTTT.

Note on this clone: At one of its ends the junction is not consistent with the germline gene, which may arise from a read error. The genes are TRBV7-7 and TRBJ1-2, with D unresolved. This CDR3 spans 15 amino acids. Germline assignment: CDR1 SSHAT and CDR2 FNYEAQ (reference sequence). CDR3 DNA: TGTGCTAGCAGCCGGGGTTGGAGGCTAAACTATGGCTACACCTTC. Its translation is CASSRGWRLNYGYTF.

This chain joins TRBV4-3 and TRBJ2-7; 13 bases map to TRBD2. V trimming: 5 bases; J trimming: 1 base; junction bases outside the gene matches: 5. CDR3 length: 16 residues. CDR1 and CDR2 (germline): LGHNA, YSLEER. DNA of the CDR3: TGCGCCAGCAGCTTCCCGGGACTAGCGGGATCCTACGAGCAGTACTTC. It specifies CASSFPGLAGSYEQYF.

The sample holds many counts of this clone. The V gene is TRBV5-1, the J gene TRBJ2-5; no clear D. CDR3 length equals 15 residues. Germline CDR1 SGHRS, CDR2 YFSETQ. Trimming removed 4 bases at V and 1 base at J, with 14 bases between. CDR3 coding DNA: TGCGCCAGCAGCCAACACCTGAGTGGCCAAGAGACCCAGTACTTC. Encoded protein: CASSQHLSGQETQYF.

The V and J genes are TRBV5-1 and TRBJ2-1; no reliable D call. There are 14 residues in the CDR3. The V and J ends lost 0 bases and 9 bases respectively, with 13 bases between them. Germline lookup yields CDR1 SGHRS and CDR2 YFSETQ. The CDR3: CASSLDGLVGEQFF. In DNA form, the CDR3 reads TGCGCCAGCAGCTTGGACGGGCTTGTAGGTGAGCAGTTCTTC.

The chain is built from TRBV15 and TRBJ2-7, with 7 bases matching TRBD1. CDR1 is LNHNV and CDR2 is YYDKDF in the germline V gene (reference sequence). This CDR3 contains 15 residues. The V and J ends lost 1 base and 1 base, in that order; junction bases with no gene match: 4. The CDR3 protein is CATSRGGQSSYEQYF. CDR3 nucleotide sequence: TGTGCCACCAGCAGAGGGGGACAGTCTTCCTACGAGCAGTACTTC.

The chain has TRBV18 and TRBJ1-1; 9 bases are shared with TRBD1. Germline CDR1 KGHSH, CDR2 LQKENI. This CDR3 region has 14 residues. V shed 6 bases and J 6 bases; nucleotides not matched to a gene: 8. CDR3 protein: CASSQTGGMAEAFF. As DNA, the CDR3 is TGTGCCAGCTCCCAAACAGGGGGCATGGCTGAAGCTTTCTTT.

The chain uses TRBV11-2 and TRBJ2-6; 9 bases match TRBD1. The CDR3 is made up of 17 amino acids. Germline V gene sequence: CDR1 SGHAT, CDR2 FQNNGV. V lost 5 bases to trimming and J lost 0 bases; unmatched junction nucleotides: 5. The DNA of the CDR3 is TGTGCCAGCAGCCCCGGACAGGGGAGCTCTGGGGCCAACGTCCTGACTTTC. Protein: CASSPGQGSSGANVLTF.

The V call is TRBV10-2, the J call TRBJ1-1, with D perhaps matching TRBD1 (6 bases). The V gene's germline CDR1 is WSHSY and CDR2 SAAADI. V was cut by 8 bases and J by 4 bases, with 17 bases left in between. The CDR3 consists of 14 residues. The CDR3 is CASRPGGGGTEAFF. As DNA, the CDR3 is TGCGCCAGCCGCCCGGGGGGGGGCGGCACTGAAGCTTTCTTT.

The V and J genes are TRBV10-3 and TRBJ1-2, with D perhaps matching TRBD1 (6 bases). This CDR3 contains 15 residues. V was pared by 6 bases and J by 0 bases, with 14 bases between. The germline V gene encodes CDR1 ENHRY and CDR2 SYGVKD. CDR3 in DNA: TGTGCCATCAGGATAGGACAGTTAGCTAACTATGGCTACACCTTC. Amino acids: CAIRIGQLANYGYTF.

As for this clone: This likely reflects a read error, since a far larger clone is one base away. In the same sample, other DNA sequences code for this CDR3. This chain joins TRBV20-1 and TRBJ2-1; D remains unclear. Trimming left V 4 bases short and J 6 bases short, with 4 bases between. The CDR3 is made up of 10 amino acids. Germline CDR1 and CDR2: DFQATT and SNEGSKA (reference sequence). The CDR3, as DNA: TGCAGTGCTACCGGCAATGAGCAGTTCTTC. The encoded protein is CSATGNEQFF.

The V call is TRBV5-1, the J call TRBJ2-2; D may be TRBD1 or TRBD2 (5 bases each). The CDR3 is 16 amino acids. The germline V and J ends were trimmed by 3 bases and 1 base, with 13 bases remaining between them. Germline V gene lookup returns CDR1 SGHRS and CDR2 YFSETQ. Written as DNA, the CDR3 is TGCGCCAGCAGCTGGGGGACGGCACAGAACACCGGGGAGCTGTTTTTT. This translates into CASSWGTAQNTGELFF.

The chain has TRBV7-9 and TRBJ2-3; D unresolved. Per germline, CDR1 SEHNR and CDR2 FQNEAQ (reference sequence). With 6 bases removed from V and 0 bases from J, the gap between germline ends came to 10 bases. This CDR3 is 14 amino acids long. The CDR3 here is CASSPKESTDTQYF. Written as DNA, the CDR3 is TGTGCCAGCAGTCCCAAGGAAAGCACAGATACGCAGTATTTT.

The chain is built from TRBV18 and TRBJ2-5; tentative D call: TRBD2 (6 bases). Trimming pared 2 bases from V and 3 bases from J, leaving 10 bases between. The germline V gene encodes CDR1 KGHSH and CDR2 LQKENI. The CDR3 is 14 residues long. Here the CDR3 DNA reads TGTGCCAGCTCACCATCCGCGGGGAAAGAGACCCAGTACTTC. The encoded protein is CASSPSAGKETQYF.

This sequence joins TRBV12-5 and TRBJ1-1, with 9 nucleotides matching TRBD1. CDR3 length: 19 amino acids. Trimming removed 3 bases from V and 3 bases from J; junction bases left unmatched: 17. Germline assignment: CDR1 LGHNT and CDR2 FRNRAP. The CDR3 loop is CASGLRAGTGRTSDTEAFF. Written as DNA, the CDR3 is TGTGCTAGTGGTTTAAGAGCCGGGACAGGGAGGACGTCGGACACTGAAGCTTTCTTT.

The J gene is TRBJ1-2, the V gene TRBV30; D is possibly TRBD1 (5 bases). CDR1 is GTSNPN, CDR2 SVGIG, per germline (reference sequence). The CDR3 is 16 amino acids. V dropped 3 bases and J dropped 7 bases, with 24 bases sitting between them. Here the CDR3 reads CAWSQGHWGGSTGYTF. CDR3 DNA sequence: TGTGCCTGGAGCCAGGGCCACTGGGGCGGCAGCACTGGCTACACCTTC.

This clone was picked up a small number of times. Its ends do not fully match the called genes, so a read error is possible. This CDR3 is also generated by other DNA sequences in the sample. This chain joins TRBV7-7 and TRBJ2-5; no clear D. Germline values: CDR1 SSHAT, CDR2 FNYEAQ (reference sequence). CDR3 length equals 13 residues. CDR3 protein: CASSLRVQETQYF. CDR3 DNA: TGTGCTAGCAGCTTAAGGGTGCAAGAGACCCAGTACTTC.

V and J are TRBV27 and TRBJ2-7; 10 nucleotides agree with TRBD1. CDR1 is MNHEY and CDR2 is SMNVEV in the germline V gene (reference sequence). V dropped 6 bases and J dropped 7; count of bases not matched to a gene: 6. The CDR3 extends over 13 amino acids. The CDR3 nucleotides read TGTGCCAGCAGCCGACAGGGGGCTCGGGAGCAGTACTTC. Translated, it gives CASSRQGAREQYF.

V usage is TRBV19 and J usage is TRBJ1-5; no definite D call. Trimming cost V 3 bases and J 7 bases, with 13 bases left between them. CDR3 length equals 14 residues. The germline CDR1 and CDR2 sequences are LNHDA and SQIVND (reference sequence). The CDR3 DNA follows: TGTGCCAGTAGTATCTGGGGTGCGTCCCAGCCCCAGCATTTT. Protein sequence: CASSIWGASQPQHF.

This chain connects TRBV19 to TRBJ2-4; TRBD2 agrees at 9 bases. Losses at the gene ends were 7 bases for V and 1 base for J; bases not matched to a gene: 5. The CDR3 covers 15 residues. Per the germline V gene, CDR1 is LNHDA and CDR2 is SQIVND (reference sequence). CDR3 DNA: TGTGCCAGTACCCGGACTAGCGCGGCCAAAAACATTCAGTACTTC. As protein: CASTRTSAAKNIQYF.

The chain recombines TRBV7-6 with TRBJ1-2, with TRBD1 as a possible D gene (5 bases). Trimming took off 0 bases at V and 0 bases at J, with 17 bases between the two ends. This CDR3 region has 18 residues. CDR1 is SGHVS, CDR2 FNYEAQ, per germline. The CDR3 sequence is CASSLAVGGRTTNYGYTF. The CDR3 region has the DNA TGTGCCAGCAGCTTAGCGGTGGGGGGAAGGACTACTAACTATGGCTACACCTTC.

This clone was detected ten times or more. Other DNA sequences within the sample encode an identical CDR3. The rearrangement joins TRBV29-1 to TRBJ2-4; 11 bases fit TRBD2. Trimming cost V 2 bases and J 0 bases; bases outside gene matches: 3. The CDR3 sequence is 16 residues long. Looked up from germline, CDR1 is SQVTM and CDR2 is ANQGSEA. This CDR3 is CSVELAGGRAKNIQYF. CDR3 DNA: TGCAGCGTTGAACTAGCGGGGGGTCGAGCCAAAAACATTCAGTACTTC.

This clone appeared once. V gene TRBV4-2 combines with J gene TRBJ2-7; 11 positions match TRBD2. CDR1 LGHNA and CDR2 YNFKEQ come from the germline V gene. The CDR3 has 15 residues. Losses at the gene ends were 1 base for V and 2 bases for J; bases not matched to a gene: 1. The CDR3 region has the DNA TGTGCCAGCAGCCAAGTAGCGGGGGGGCCCTACGAGCAGTACTTC. This gives the protein CASSQVAGGPYEQYF.

This chain connects TRBV6-1 to TRBJ1-2; possibly TRBD1 for D (6 bases). This CDR3 has 14 residues. The germline V gene has CDR1 MNHNS and CDR2 SASEGT. Between the trimmed V and J ends, which lost 6 bases and 2 bases, there was a span of 13 bases. CDR3 in amino acids: CASSRTGPNYGYTF. The CDR3 nucleotides read TGTGCCAGCAGCCGAACAGGGCCGAACTATGGCTACACCTTC.

This clone has a single count. Here the CDR3 DNA reads TGCGCCAGCAGCCAAGGGCGGACAGGGATCACAGATACGCAGTATTTT. This codes for CASSQGRTGITDTQYF. The gene calls are TRBV4-3 and TRBJ2-3; TRBD1 matches 8 bases. The CDR3 covers 16 residues. The germline gives CDR1 LGHNA, CDR2 YSLEER. V dropped 1 base and J dropped 2; count of bases not matched to a gene: 5.

About this clone: Other DNA sequences in this specimen translate into the identical CDR3. The J gene is TRBJ1-4, the V gene TRBV5-1; D is unclear. The CDR3 totals 15 residues. V was shortened by 0 bases and J by 0 bases, with 6 bases between the two germline ends. The V gene's germline CDR1 is SGHRS and CDR2 YFSETQ. Here the CDR3 reads CASSLGPATNEKLFF. CDR3 nucleotides: TGCGCCAGCAGCTTGGGACCTGCAACTAATGAAAAACTGTTTTTT. Full variable domain (outside the CDR3, taken from reference TRBV5-1 and TRBJ1-4): KAGVTQTPRYLIKTRGQQVTLSCSPISGHRSVSWYQQTPGQGLQFLFEYFSETQRNKGNFPGRFSGRQFSNSRSEMNVSTLELGDSALYLCASSLGPATNEKLFFGSGTQLSVL.

The genes are TRBV19 and TRBJ2-7; possible D gene TRBD2, 7 bases. The CDR3 is made up of 19 amino acids. Germline V gene lookup returns CDR1 LNHDA and CDR2 SQIVND (reference sequence). V gave up 5 bases and J gave up 5 bases, with 31 bases separating them. The CDR3 DNA reads TGTGCCAGTAGTGCCTCCGGGAGCGGGACATTTCGATCAGGGAACGAGCAGTACTTC. Encoded protein: CASSASGSGTFRSGNEQYF.